This TCR beta chain was identified during a study of shared clonotypes between healthy human individuals. Overall study findings and caveats: Though the depth was large, rarefaction showed that sorted-subset sequencing was incomplete.

Original handling: ImmunoSEQ supplied junction-only sequences lacking quality scores, so filtering was different. TCRdb keeps only in-frame clones here, not all; method: immunoSEQ multiplex PCR. From that table come the V and J calls and clone size; the DNA was used to work out D and trimming. There are 600,000 to 700,000 clones in the sample; roughly 72% occur only once, and roughly 1.9% lies in the top ten. About this clone itself: Its specificity is not known.

CDR3 length equals 13 residues. Germline V gene data show CDR1 as WSHSY and CDR2 as SAAADI. Between the trimmed V and J ends, which lost 3 bases and 5 bases, there was a span of 8 bases. Study donors comprised healthy, HIV-negative adults devoid of recent acute infection or vaccination. This rearrangement joins TRBV10-2 to TRBJ2-1; D ambiguous. The TCR comes from a woman aged 25 to 39 in good health. Sequencing input: memory CD4+ T cells sorted from blood. Subset given: CD45RA-negative fraction. The CDR3 DNA is TGCGCCAGCAGTGATGTCTACGACAATGAGCAGTTCTTC. It specifies CASSDVYDNEQFF.